This is a list of T cell receptor beta chains from one sample in a study of blood T cell repertoires in COVID-19. Only in-frame clones appear in the TCRdb table, and some are missing; sequencing was by immunoSEQ multiplex PCR. This table holds 200,000 to 300,000 clones, about nine tenths found once. Sequencing input: peripheral blood. These receptors all stem from a man between 60 and 75 years old who had recovered from COVID-19. Each CDR3 is given with its conserved first and last residue. A D gene is named only where the DNA matches it firmly. Only some rows state a clone size, as once, few, many or a class for expanded clones.

TGTGCCAGCAGTGAAGGGACTAGGCTAGCCAAAAACATTCAGTACTTC	CASSEGTRLAKNIQYF	TRBJ2-4	16	TRBV2	NA	TRBD2
TGCGCCAGCAGCTTGAGCGGGGCAAGCACAGATACGCAGTATTTT	CASSLSGASTDTQYF	TRBJ2-3	15	TRBV5-1	NA	TRBD2
TGTGCCATCCTACAGAATGGCTACACCTTC	CAILQNGYTF	TRBJ1-2	10	TRBV10-3	NA	NA
TGTGCCAGCAGCCATGACAGGGTTGGTGGCTACACCTTC	CASSHDRVGGYTF	TRBJ1-2	13	TRBV7-9	NA	TRBD1
TGTGCCAGCAGCGTAACGACCGACTTCTATAATTCACCCCTCCACTTT	CASSVTTDFYNSPLHF	TRBJ1-6	16	TRBV9	once	NA
TGCGCCAGCAGCATGGGACAGAGCACTGAAGCTTTCTTT	CASSMGQSTEAFF	TRBJ1-1	13	TRBV10-2	NA	TRBD1
TGTGCCAGCAGTTTCGAAGCGGGGGAATTGGTCGGGGAGCTGTTTTTT	CASSFEAGELVGELFF	TRBJ2-2	16	TRBV6-5	NA	TRBD2
TGTGCCTGGAGTTACAGGGGGGGAGAAAAACTGTTTTTT	CAWSYRGGEKLFF	TRBJ1-4	13	TRBV30	NA	TRBD1
TGCAGTGCTAGTGACCCCCGAACAGGGAAAAACATTCAGTACTTC	CSASDPRTGKNIQYF	TRBJ2-4	15	TRBV20-1	NA	NA
TGTGCCAGCAGTTACTCGGTGACAGGAGACACTGAAGCTTTCTTT	CASSYSVTGDTEAFF	TRBJ1-1	15	TRBV6-5	NA	NA